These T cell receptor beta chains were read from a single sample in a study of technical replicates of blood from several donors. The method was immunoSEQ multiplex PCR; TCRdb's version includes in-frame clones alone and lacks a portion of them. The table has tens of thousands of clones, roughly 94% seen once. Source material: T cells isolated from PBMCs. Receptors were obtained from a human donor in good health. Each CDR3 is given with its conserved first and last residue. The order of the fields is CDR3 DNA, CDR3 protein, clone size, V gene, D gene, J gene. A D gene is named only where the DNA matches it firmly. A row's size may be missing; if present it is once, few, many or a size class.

DNA: TGTGCCAGCAGCTCCTTGAATGGCGGGGCTCCCCGAGCGCAGTATTTT
CDR3: CASSSLNGGAPRAQYF
size: few
V: TRBV7-9
D: -
J: TRBJ2-3

DNA: TGTGCCAGCAGCAAAGAAGGACAGGGGGTAATATGCTACGAGCAGTACTTC
CDR3: CASSKEGQGVICYEQYF
size: -
V: TRBV21-1
D: -
J: TRBJ2-7

DNA: TGTGCCAGCAGCTCAGATGCGGGGCGACTCCAAGAGACCCAGTACTTC
CDR3: CASSSDAGRLQETQYF
size: -
V: TRBV5-4
D: -
J: TRBJ2-5

DNA: TGTGCCAGCACCTCGGGACTATGGGCCGGGGAGCTGTTTTTT
CDR3: CASTSGLWAGELFF
size: -
V: TRBV21-1
D: -
J: TRBJ2-2

DNA: TGTGCCAGTAGTATGAGCGGGAGGGCCGATGAGCAGTTCTTC
CDR3: CASSMSGRADEQFF
size: once
V: TRBV19
D: TRBD2
J: TRBJ2-1

DNA: TGTGCCATCAGTCCGACAGGGTCAAATTCACCCCTCCACTTT
CDR3: CAISPTGSNSPLHF
size: -
V: TRBV10-3
D: TRBD1
J: TRBJ1-6

DNA: TGTGCCAGCAGATTTACTCTCAGCACAGATACGCAGTATTTT
CDR3: CASRFTLSTDTQYF
size: -
V: TRBV6-6
D: -
J: TRBJ2-3

DNA: TGTGCCAGCAGCATCCGGGGGAACCCCTACGAGCAGTACTTC
CDR3: CASSIRGNPYEQYF
size: -
V: TRBV11-2
D: -
J: TRBJ2-7

DNA: TGTGCCAGCAGTCCACAGGGACCACCCTACGAGCAGTACTTC
CDR3: CASSPQGPPYEQYF
size: -
V: TRBV28
D: -
J: TRBJ2-7

DNA: TGTGCCAGCAGTTTGTTGGGCGACGCCTTTAGGGAAAAACTGTTTTTT
CDR3: CASSLLGDAFREKLFF
size: -
V: TRBV27
D: -
J: TRBJ1-4

DNA: TGTGCCAGCGGGGCCGAGTTCTCTGGAAACACCATATATTTT
CDR3: CASGAEFSGNTIYF
size: -
V: TRBV6-1
D: -
J: TRBJ1-3

DNA: TGTGCCAGCTCACCACCGGGAGGAGAGACCCAGTACTTC
CDR3: CASSPPGGETQYF
size: -
V: TRBV18
D: -
J: TRBJ2-5

DNA: TGTGCCAGCAGTGTCGGCGGCCCAGAGACCCAGTACTTC
CDR3: CASSVGGPETQYF
size: once
V: TRBV25-1
D: -
J: TRBJ2-5

DNA: TGCAGCGTTTGGACTAGCGGGGGGACCCAGTACTTC
CDR3: CSVWTSGGTQYF
size: -
V: TRBV29-1
D: TRBD2
J: TRBJ2-5

DNA: TGTGCCAGCAGCAGTCCGGGGACAGGGGTTTACGAGCAGTACTTC
CDR3: CASSSPGTGVYEQYF
size: -
V: TRBV6-5
D: TRBD1
J: TRBJ2-7

DNA: TGTGCCAGCAGCTTGCTAGCGGCAACAACAGATACGCAGTATTTT
CDR3: CASSLLAATTDTQYF
size: -
V: TRBV7-9
D: TRBD2
J: TRBJ2-3

DNA: TGTGCCAGTAGGCCGGGACAGGGAAAAGGCTACGAGCAGTACTTC
CDR3: CASRPGQGKGYEQYF
size: -
V: TRBV19
D: TRBD1
J: TRBJ2-7

DNA: TGTGCCAGCACCCCAGGGGGGATATTGGGCTACAATGAGCAGTTCTTC
CDR3: CASTPGGILGYNEQFF
size: -
V: TRBV27
D: -
J: TRBJ2-1

DNA: TGCGCCAGCAGCCTATTGCAAGGACTAGCGGGACCCCTCCACACAGATACGCAGTATTTT
CDR3: CASSLLQGLAGPLHTDTQYF
size: once
V: TRBV4-1
D: TRBD2
J: TRBJ2-3

DNA: TGTGCCATCAATCAGGAAAAGCATAGCAATCAGCCCCAGCATTTT
CDR3: CAINQEKHSNQPQHF
size: -
V: TRBV10-3
D: -
J: TRBJ1-5

DNA: TGTGCCAGCAGCGATCCGGGACAGGGAGAGGAGACCCAGTACTTC
CDR3: CASSDPGQGEETQYF
size: -
V: TRBV7-3
D: TRBD1
J: TRBJ2-5

DNA: TGTGCCAGCAGTCAAAGGACAGGGACGACTGAAGCTTTCTTT
CDR3: CASSQRTGTTEAFF
size: -
V: TRBV28
D: TRBD1
J: TRBJ1-1

DNA: TGTGCCAGCAGCTTAGATTATGGGGCAGCAACTAATGAAAAACTGTTTTTT
CDR3: CASSLDYGAATNEKLFF
size: -
V: TRBV11-2
D: -
J: TRBJ1-4

DNA: TGTGCCAGCAGCTTGTTGCAGACCTACGAGCAGTACTTC
CDR3: CASSLLQTYEQYF
size: -
V: TRBV5-4
D: -
J: TRBJ2-7

DNA: TGTGCCAGCAGCTCAATTAAGAGGGAACAGGGCTCCTACGAGCAGTACTTC
CDR3: CASSSIKREQGSYEQYF
size: -
V: TRBV11-2
D: -
J: TRBJ2-7

DNA: TGTGCCAGCAGCCAAGATATTCAGGGCTACGAGCAGTACTTC
CDR3: CASSQDIQGYEQYF
size: -
V: TRBV14
D: -
J: TRBJ2-7

DNA: TGTGCCAGCCTAAACACAGGGGGAGAGACCCAGTACTTC
CDR3: CASLNTGGETQYF
size: -
V: TRBV19
D: TRBD1
J: TRBJ2-5

DNA: TGTGCCAGCACATGGGGGGAGGGGAGGAACACTGAAGCTTTCTTT
CDR3: CASTWGEGRNTEAFF
size: -
V: TRBV7-9
D: -
J: TRBJ1-1

DNA: TGTGCCAGCAGCTTGGTGGACAGAAAAAGAGAAGCTTTCTTT
CDR3: CASSLVDRKREAFF
size: -
V: TRBV5-4
D: -
J: TRBJ1-1

DNA: TGTGCCAGCTCCGTTGGACGGGACACCCCCTACGAGCAGTACTTC
CDR3: CASSVGRDTPYEQYF
size: -
V: TRBV18
D: -
J: TRBJ2-7

DNA: TGTGCCAGCATCGGACAAGGGACTAGCGGGAGGGCTGAGCAGTTCTTC
CDR3: CASIGQGTSGRAEQFF
size: once
V: TRBV28
D: TRBD2
J: TRBJ2-1

DNA: TGCAGCGTGCTGGGGTCCCCCAAGAGGGAAGATACGCAGTATTTT
CDR3: CSVLGSPKREDTQYF
size: -
V: TRBV29-1
D: -
J: TRBJ2-3

DNA: TGCAGCGCCGGTCCGGGACAGAACACTGAAGCTTTCTTT
CDR3: CSAGPGQNTEAFF
size: -
V: TRBV29-1
D: -
J: TRBJ1-1

DNA: TGTGCCAGCATTGAACAGGGGGCCAATGAGCAGTTCTTC
CDR3: CASIEQGANEQFF
size: -
V: TRBV6-1
D: TRBD1
J: TRBJ2-1

DNA: TGTGCCAGTAACCCCTATGCCTACGAGCAGTACTTC
CDR3: CASNPYAYEQYF
size: -
V: TRBV19
D: -
J: TRBJ2-7

DNA: TGTGCCACCGGGGGGGCCCAGTACTTC
CDR3: CATGGAQYF
size: -
V: TRBV3-1/TRBV3-2
D: TRBD2
J: TRBJ2-5

DNA: TGTGCCAGCAGAACCGGGACTAGGGGCAATGAGCAGTTCTTC
CDR3: CASRTGTRGNEQFF
size: -
V: TRBV28
D: TRBD2
J: TRBJ2-1

DNA: TGTGCCAGCAGTGACCAAGCGGGGAGGAGAGATACGCAGTATTTT
CDR3: CASSDQAGRRDTQYF
size: -
V: TRBV2
D: TRBD2
J: TRBJ2-3